This T cell receptor (beta chain) was obtained from a study of shared clonotypes between healthy human individuals. Overall study findings and caveats: It was anticipated that sequencing depth would influence how many clonotypes donors shared. Generation probabilities of non-shared clonotypes were lower (relative to those shared by all four donors).

V was clipped by 5 bases and J by 4 bases; unmatched bases: 5. This CDR3 is 15 amino acids long. Germline values: CDR1 SGHVS, CDR2 FQNEAQ. A split of CD4+ cells into CD45RA+ naive and CD45RA-negative memory subsets was performed. Assay execution proceeded at the deep level. The assay was immunoSEQ multiplex PCR, and TCRdb's table has in-frame clones only and misses some. Of a few million clones listed, around 93% are singletons. Notes on this clone: Its specificity is unknown.

V gene TRBV7-8 combines with J gene TRBJ2-1, with 10 bases identical to TRBD2. The sample was naive CD4+ T cells from PBMCs. Subset of the sample: CD45RA+ positively selected. This TCR was sampled from a man between 18 and 29 years old in good health. Some clones in this sample may be carry-over from other donors' samples. As DNA, the CDR3 is TGTGCCAGCAGCCGGGGACTAGCGAAGTACAATGAGCAGTTCTTC. It specifies CASSRGLAKYNEQFF.